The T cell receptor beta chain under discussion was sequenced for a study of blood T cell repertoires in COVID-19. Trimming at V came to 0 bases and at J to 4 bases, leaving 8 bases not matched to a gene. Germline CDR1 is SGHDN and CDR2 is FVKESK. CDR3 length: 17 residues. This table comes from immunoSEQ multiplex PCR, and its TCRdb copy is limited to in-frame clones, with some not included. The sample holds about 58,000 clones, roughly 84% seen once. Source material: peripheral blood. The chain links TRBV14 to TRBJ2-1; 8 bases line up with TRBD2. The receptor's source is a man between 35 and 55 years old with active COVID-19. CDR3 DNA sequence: TGTGCCAGCAGCCAAGATCGAAGCGGGAGACTTTACAATGAGCAGTTCTTC. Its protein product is CASSQDRSGRLYNEQFF.